This entry lists 14 T cell receptor beta chains sequenced from one sample in a study of early T cells in non-severe SARS-CoV-2 infection. One entry per CDR3 protein results from TCRdb running MiXCR on the 5' RACE reads. The sample gives approximately 97,000 distinct CDR3 sequences, approximately 10% of which show up once; 4.7% is in the top ten. The material sequenced was whole blood, taken at baseline. These receptor sequences come from an adult who was a healthcare worker with PCR-confirmed SARS-CoV-2 infection or an uninfected control (not recorded which).

This clonotype has a handful of counts. This chain links TRBV7-2 with TRBJ2-7; no clear D gene. Trimming took off 4 bases at V and 4 bases at J, with 5 bases between the two ends. Germline V gene sequence: CDR1 SGHTA, CDR2 FQGNSA. The CDR3 covers 11 residues. The CDR3 loop reads CASSSIYEQYF. The CDR3 DNA is TGTGCCAGCAGCTCCATTTACGAGCAGTACTTC.

The chain employs TRBV3-1 and TRBJ2-7; TRBD2 matches at 12 bases. The CDR3 totals 15 residues. Losses at the gene ends were 3 bases for V and 3 bases for J; bases not matched to a gene: 3. The germline V gene encodes CDR1 LGHDT and CDR2 YNNKEL (reference sequence). The CDR3 DNA is TGTGCCAGCAGCCAGACTAGCGGGAGTTTCTACGAGCAGTACTTC. Translated: CASSQTSGSFYEQYF.

This chain links TRBV25-1 with TRBJ2-3; 12 nucleotides match TRBD2. The CDR3 length is 16 residues. After removal of 5 bases from V and 6 bases from J, the junction contained 9 bases not matched to a gene. Per the germline V gene, CDR1 is MGHDK and CDR2 is SYGVNS. CDR3 protein: CASSPASGRAGDTQYF. The DNA for the CDR3 is TGTGCCAGCAGTCCGGCTAGCGGGAGGGCCGGGGATACGCAGTATTTT.

This clonotype showed up just a few times. This sequence joins TRBV15 and TRBJ2-3; 12 nucleotides align to TRBD2. V lost 5 bases to trimming and J lost 7 bases; unmatched junction nucleotides: 7. This CDR3 spans 15 amino acids. Germline loops: CDR1 LNHNV, CDR2 YYDKDF (reference sequence). The CDR3 loop reads CATSPRLAGANTQYF. The CDR3 DNA is TGTGCCACCAGCCCCCGACTAGCGGGAGCGAATACGCAGTATTTT.

The gene calls are TRBV10-2 and TRBJ2-3; D is unresolved. The CDR3 covers 11 residues. V lost 6 bases to trimming and J lost 2 bases, with 3 bases between them. The V gene's germline CDR1 is WSHSY and CDR2 SAAADI. CDR3 in amino acids: CASRFTDTQYF. The CDR3 nucleotides are TGCGCCAGCAGGTTCACAGATACGCAGTATTTT.

This clonotype was found many times. The gene calls are TRBV7-3 and TRBJ2-5, with 8 bases identical to TRBD1. The CDR3 length is 15 residues. The junction had 4 bases not matched to a gene; V was cut back by 2 bases and J by 2 bases. Germline lookup yields CDR1 SGHTA and CDR2 FQGTGA. CDR3 sequence reads: CASSLQGALQETQYF. The CDR3 bases are TGTGCCAGCAGCTTACAGGGGGCTCTACAAGAGACCCAGTACTTC.

A few counts support this clonotype. The chain has TRBV7-9 and TRBJ2-5; D may be TRBD2 (6 bases). This CDR3 is built from 15 residues. V was pared by 6 bases and J by 3 bases, with 17 bases between. The V gene's germline CDR1 is SEHNR and CDR2 FQNEAQ (reference sequence). CDR3 sequence reads: CASRPRVAGKETQYF. The CDR3 DNA reads TGTGCCAGCAGACCCAGGGTGGCGGGAAAAGAGACCCAGTACTTC. The entire variable domain, with the rest obtained from reference TRBV7-9 and TRBJ2-5, is as follows: DTGVSQNPRHKITKRGQNVTFRCDPISEHNRLYWYRQTLGQGPEFLTYFQNEAQLEKSRLLSDRFSAERPKGSFSTLEIQRTEQGDSAMYLCASRPRVAGKETQYFGPGTRLLVL.

This CDR3 is CASSGFGQTNTEAFF. CDR3 coding DNA: TGTGCCAGCAGTGGTTTTGGACAGACGAACACTGAAGCTTTCTTT. The chain carries TRBV25-1 and TRBJ1-1, with a tentative D call TRBD1 (6 bases). V lost 4 bases, J lost 1 base, and 13 bases lay in between. The CDR3 runs 15 residues. The germline gives CDR1 MGHDK, CDR2 SYGVNS.

Concerning this clonotype itself: A read error may produce the germline difference seen at one junction end. The genes are TRBV7-2 and TRBJ2-7; 11 bases agree with TRBD2. The CDR3 runs to 13 residues. Germline CDR1 and CDR2: SGHTA and FQGNSA. CDR3 coding DNA: TGTGCCAGCAGCGATACCCCTAGCGGGGGGCCTCACTTC. Translated, it gives CASSDTPSGGPHF.

The sample holds a few counts of this clonotype. This chain uses TRBV14 with TRBJ1-1; a possible D gene is TRBD1 (5 bases). The CDR3 runs 12 residues. Between the trimmed V and J ends, which lost 1 base and 7 bases, there was a span of 7 bases. The V gene's germline CDR1 is SGHDN and CDR2 FVKESK. The CDR3 spells CASSQARDEAFF. As DNA, the CDR3 is TGTGCCAGCAGCCAAGCCAGGGATGAAGCTTTCTTT.

The genes are TRBV11-3 and TRBJ2-3; the D gene is possibly TRBD2 (7 bases). The CDR3 totals 15 residues. V was trimmed by 1 base and J by 2 bases, leaving 10 bases between them. CDR1 and CDR2 from the germline V gene are SGHNT and YENEEA. This CDR3 reads CASSLVGGLTDTQYF. CDR3 DNA: TGTGCCAGCAGCTTAGTGGGGGGGCTCACAGATACGCAGTATTTT.

This clonotype has at least ten counts. V and J are TRBV5-1 and TRBJ2-1; 7 nucleotides match TRBD1. This CDR3 contains 15 residues. V trimming: 4 bases; J trimming: 10 bases; junction bases outside the gene matches: 14. Germline-derived CDR1 and CDR2 are SGHRS and YFSETQ. The CDR3 region is CASSHTGDLEREQFF. CDR3 DNA sequence: TGCGCCAGCAGCCACACAGGGGACCTGGAGCGGGAGCAGTTCTTC.

This clonotype was seen a few times. The chain uses TRBV13 and TRBJ1-2; no firm D call. Germline assignment: CDR1 PRHDT and CDR2 FYEKMQ (reference sequence). V lost 0 bases, J lost 3 bases, and 8 bases lay in between. CDR3 length: 14 residues. CDR3 protein: CASSLGGSDYGYTF. The CDR3 DNA reads TGTGCCAGCAGCTTAGGGGGCTCTGACTATGGCTACACCTTC.

This clonotype came up a few times. The chain links TRBV7-9 to TRBJ2-7, with TRBD1 identical over 8 bases. The J segment lost 0 bases and the V segment lost 3 bases, leaving 4 bases of the junction unmatched. In germline, CDR1 is SEHNR, CDR2 FQNEAQ (reference sequence). This CDR3 region has 15 residues. Here the CDR3 reads CASSFGTGDSYEQYF. In DNA form, the CDR3 reads TGTGCCAGCAGCTTTGGGACAGGCGACTCCTACGAGCAGTACTTC. Based on the CDR3 plus reference TRBV7-9 and TRBJ2-7, the full variable domain is DTGVSQNPRHKITKRGQNVTFRCDPISEHNRLYWYRQTLGQGPEFLTYFQNEAQLEKSRLLSDRFSAERPKGSFSTLEIQRTEQGDSAMYLCASSFGTGDSYEQYFGPGTRLTVT.